This is a list of T cell receptor beta chains from one sample in a study of shared T cell receptors in the human thymus. Using immunoSEQ multiplex PCR, the repertoire was profiled, and TCRdb retains in-frame clones only, with some absent. Of hundreds of thousands of clones listed, around 78% are singletons. These data also featured in a second study, about human thymus T cells.

What was sequenced was thymocytes. The receptors stem from a boy under two years old with a congenital heart defect. Both conserved end residues are part of each CDR3. Each record gives: D gene, V gene, clone size, CDR3 length, J gene, CDR3 DNA, CDR3 protein. D genes are given only for firm matches. Only some rows state a clone size, as once, few, many or a class for expanded clones.

d_gene: NA
v_gene: TRBV14
abundance: few
len: 15
j_gene: TRBJ1-1
CDR3nt: TGTGCCAGCAGCCGGGAGTCAGGCATGAACACTGAAGCTTTCTTT
CDR3aa: CASSRESGMNTEAFF

d_gene: NA
v_gene: TRBV5-4
abundance: NA
len: 15
j_gene: TRBJ2-1
CDR3nt: TGTGCCAGCAGCCCACAGCGGAGCTCCTACAATGAGCAGTTCTTC
CDR3aa: CASSPQRSSYNEQFF

d_gene: NA
v_gene: TRBV5-1
abundance: NA
len: 15
j_gene: TRBJ2-7
CDR3nt: TGCGCCAGCAGTGGCAACCCACGGGAGAGATACGAGCAGTACTTC
CDR3aa: CASSGNPRERYEQYF

d_gene: TRBD2
v_gene: TRBV11-2
abundance: NA
len: 17
j_gene: TRBJ2-1
CDR3nt: TGTGCCAGCAGCTGGCTAGCGGGCCCGAGCTCCTACAATGAGCAGTTCTTC
CDR3aa: CASSWLAGPSSYNEQFF

d_gene: TRBD2
v_gene: TRBV12-5
abundance: NA
len: 15
j_gene: TRBJ2-3
CDR3nt: TGTGCTAGTGGTTTGTGCGGGAGGGGCACAGATACGCAGTATTTT
CDR3aa: CASGLCGRGTDTQYF

d_gene: NA
v_gene: TRBV9
abundance: NA
len: 14
j_gene: TRBJ2-5
CDR3nt: TGTGCCAGCAGCGTTTCCTGGCCCCAAGAGACCCAGTACTTC
CDR3aa: CASSVSWPQETQYF

d_gene: NA
v_gene: TRBV27
abundance: NA
len: 19
j_gene: TRBJ2-3
CDR3nt: TGTGCCAGCAGTTCTCCCGAGGGAAAAGGGCCTGATAGCACAGATACGCAGTATTTT
CDR3aa: CASSSPEGKGPDSTDTQYF

d_gene: TRBD2
v_gene: TRBV7-3
abundance: NA
len: 18
j_gene: TRBJ2-1
CDR3nt: TGTGCCAGCAGCTTATTTTCTAGCGGGAAGAACTCCTACAATGAGCAGTTCTTC
CDR3aa: CASSLFSSGKNSYNEQFF

d_gene: TRBD1
v_gene: TRBV18
abundance: few
len: 16
j_gene: TRBJ1-2
CDR3nt: TGTGCCACCCCCCTCAATAAGACAGGGGAGCACTATGGCTACACCTTC
CDR3aa: CATPLNKTGEHYGYTF

d_gene: TRBD2
v_gene: TRBV9
abundance: NA
len: 16
j_gene: TRBJ2-3
CDR3nt: TGTGCCAGCAGCGCTGGTAGCGGGAGAGGCACAGATACGCAGTATTTT
CDR3aa: CASSAGSGRGTDTQYF

d_gene: NA
v_gene: TRBV5-6
abundance: NA
len: 15
j_gene: TRBJ2-1
CDR3nt: TGTGCCAGCAGCTTGGGCGTGGTTGACTACAATGAGCAGTTCTTC
CDR3aa: CASSLGVVDYNEQFF

d_gene: TRBD1
v_gene: TRBV5-1
abundance: NA
len: 19
j_gene: TRBJ2-6
CDR3nt: TGCGCCAGCAGCTTGGGGCCGGGACAGGCCAACTCTGGGGCCAACGTCCTGACTTTC
CDR3aa: CASSLGPGQANSGANVLTF

d_gene: NA
v_gene: TRBV28
abundance: few
len: 12
j_gene: TRBJ1-5
CDR3nt: TGTGCCAGCAGTTTGTGGGGCCAGCCCCAGCATTTT
CDR3aa: CASSLWGQPQHF

d_gene: TRBD2
v_gene: TRBV9
abundance: NA
len: 16
j_gene: TRBJ2-1
CDR3nt: TGTGCCAGCAGCGCTGGACTAGCGGGATCCTACAATGAGCAGTTCTTC
CDR3aa: CASSAGLAGSYNEQFF

d_gene: NA
v_gene: TRBV11-3
abundance: NA
len: 13
j_gene: TRBJ1-4
CDR3nt: TGTGCCAGCAGCTCGGTCCCCTGGGAAAAACTGTTTTTT
CDR3aa: CASSSVPWEKLFF

d_gene: TRBD1
v_gene: TRBV7-6
abundance: once
len: 12
j_gene: TRBJ2-3
CDR3nt: TGTGCCAGCAGCGGCGGGACAGGGGGCCCGTATTTT
CDR3aa: CASSGGTGGPYF

d_gene: TRBD1
v_gene: TRBV27
abundance: NA
len: 18
j_gene: TRBJ2-5
CDR3nt: TGTGCCAGCGGATTCCCTCGACAGGGTATTGGGCTCCAAGAGACCCAGTACTTC
CDR3aa: CASGFPRQGIGLQETQYF

d_gene: TRBD1
v_gene: TRBV5-4
abundance: NA
len: 15
j_gene: TRBJ2-7
CDR3nt: TGTGCCAGCAGTCCCGGGACAGGGTTCCCCTACGAGCAGTACTTC
CDR3aa: CASSPGTGFPYEQYF

d_gene: NA
v_gene: TRBV29-1
abundance: NA
len: 14
j_gene: TRBJ2-1
CDR3nt: TGCAGCGTAGAGCCCCAACCCTCCTACAATGAGCAGTTCTTC
CDR3aa: CSVEPQPSYNEQFF

d_gene: NA
v_gene: TRBV27
abundance: few
len: 15
j_gene: TRBJ2-1
CDR3nt: TGTGCCAGCAGTTCAGGACACAAAGGGGTGGATGAGCAGTTCTTC
CDR3aa: CASSSGHKGVDEQFF

d_gene: NA
v_gene: TRBV14
abundance: once
len: 14
j_gene: TRBJ1-4
CDR3nt: TGTGCCAGCAGCCAGAGTGGGCGCCATGAAAAACTGTTTTTT
CDR3aa: CASSQSGRHEKLFF

d_gene: TRBD1
v_gene: TRBV6-1
abundance: NA
len: 18
j_gene: TRBJ2-7
CDR3nt: TGTGCCAGCAGTGAACTCCGGCACCGGGACAGGGATAGGTACGAGCAGTACTTC
CDR3aa: CASSELRHRDRDRYEQYF

d_gene: TRBD2
v_gene: TRBV9
abundance: NA
len: 12
j_gene: TRBJ2-3
CDR3nt: TGTGCCAGCAGCGTACTCCAGCGGGAGGAGTATTTT
CDR3aa: CASSVLQREEYF

d_gene: NA
v_gene: TRBV25-1
abundance: NA
len: 13
j_gene: TRBJ2-7
CDR3nt: TGTGCCAGCAGTGAATATACGGGGTACGAGCAGTACTTC
CDR3aa: CASSEYTGYEQYF

d_gene: TRBD2
v_gene: TRBV4-2
abundance: few
len: 18
j_gene: TRBJ2-7
CDR3nt: TGTGCCAGCAGCCAAGATCAGGTCAGCGGGAGAGCCACCTACGAGCAGTACTTC
CDR3aa: CASSQDQVSGRATYEQYF

d_gene: TRBD2
v_gene: TRBV25-1
abundance: NA
len: 16
j_gene: TRBJ2-5
CDR3nt: TGTGCCAGCAGTGAATCTCCTAGCGGGAGTTTGGAGACCCAGTACTTC
CDR3aa: CASSESPSGSLETQYF

d_gene: NA
v_gene: TRBV6-1
abundance: NA
len: 15
j_gene: TRBJ2-7
CDR3nt: TGTGCCAGCAGTGAATTTGCTATGGACAGTATGGAGCAGTACTTC
CDR3aa: CASSEFAMDSMEQYF

d_gene: NA
v_gene: TRBV7-2
abundance: NA
len: 15
j_gene: TRBJ2-3
CDR3nt: TGTGCCAGCAGCTTAGGACAGGGACTTACAGATACGCAGTATTTT
CDR3aa: CASSLGQGLTDTQYF